Here is one TCR beta chain with its context. The sample is drawn from a study of blood T cells in healthy people across ages. Germline CDR1 MNHNY, CDR2 SVGAGI (reference sequence). V was cut by 0 bases and J by 1 base, with 15 bases left in between. This CDR3 has 17 residues. Then a second PCR, running roughly 7 to 11 cycles, was carried out with a sample-barcoded 5' primer and a J-beta primer mix. Each CDR3 protein is one row after TCRdb ran MiXCR on the 5' RACE reads. The sample includes roughly 1,500,000 distinct CDR3 sequences, roughly 40% of them seen just once. This clonotype was obtained from a woman younger than 35 in good health. Specimen: blood. The rearrangement uses TRBV6-6 and TRBJ1-2; D is uncertain. CDR3 bases: TGTGCCAGCAGTTACTCTCTTCAGGAAAAACTTAACTATGGCTACACCTTC. As protein: CASSYSLQEKLNYGYTF.